What follows are 32 T cell receptor beta chains derived from one specimen sequenced in a study of cytomegalovirus exposure and HLA in healthy donors. This PCR relied on a set of 60 Vbeta primers and 13 Jbeta primers. This table comes from immunoSEQ multiplex PCR, and its TCRdb copy is limited to in-frame clones, with some not included. The sample lists about 130,000 clones, over 60% occurring once. Material: PBMCs. The origin of the receptors is a woman aged 60-75 years in good health and CMV-seropositive.

The chain joins TRBV18 to TRBJ2-7; 12 bases are shared with TRBD2. Unmatched junction bases numbered 3, after V lost 4 bases and J lost 2 bases. Germline V gives CDR1 KGHSH, CDR2 LQKENI. CDR3 length: 15 amino acids. CDR3 in amino acids: CASSRLAGGPYEQYF. For the CDR3, the DNA is TGTGCCAGCTCACGGCTAGCGGGGGGGCCCTACGAGCAGTACTTC.

The chain couples TRBV5-1 to TRBJ2-5; TRBD1 aligns across 9 bases. The germline CDR1 and CDR2 sequences are SGHRS and YFSETQ. V trimming: 3 bases; J trimming: 4 bases; junction bases outside the gene matches: 1. This CDR3 contains 13 residues. CDR3 bases: TGCGCCAGCAGCTGGGGACAGGGAGAGACCCAGTACTTC. It translates to CASSWGQGETQYF.

J is TRBJ1-5 and V is TRBV6-1, with 9 bases fitting TRBD1. The length of the CDR3 is 15 residues. The V gene end was trimmed by 6 bases and the J gene end by 1 base; junction bases not matched to a gene: 4. Germline V gene data show CDR1 as MNHNS and CDR2 as SASEGT. CDR3: CASRLQGASNQPQHF. The CDR3 DNA is TGTGCCAGCAGACTACAGGGGGCGAGCAATCAGCCCCAGCATTTT.

J is TRBJ1-2 and V is TRBV20-1, with D possibly being TRBD1 (6 bases). Trimming pared 6 bases from V and 4 bases from J, leaving 9 bases between. The CDR3 sequence is 11 residues long. CDR1 is DFQATT, CDR2 SNEGSKA, per germline (reference sequence). CDR3 amino acids: CSAKTGYGYTF. Written as DNA, the CDR3 is TGCAGTGCCAAGACAGGCTATGGCTACACCTTC.

The chain carries TRBV7-3 and TRBJ2-5; maybe TRBD2 (5 bases). The V end was cut by 1 base, the J end by 5 bases, with 8 bases between. This CDR3 region has 13 residues. Germline values: CDR1 SGHTA, CDR2 FQGTGA. In nucleotides, the CDR3 is TGTGCCAGCAGCTTAAACGGGGTGGAGACCCAGTACTTC. It encodes CASSLNGVETQYF. Variable domain in full (rest from reference TRBV7-3 and TRBJ2-5): GAGVSQTPSNKVTEKGKYVELRCDPISGHTALYWYRQSLGQGPEFLIYFQGTGAADDSGLPNDRFFAVRPEGSVSTLKIQRTERGDSAVYLCASSLNGVETQYFGPGTRLLVL.

This clone has more than one count but fewer than ten. The chain combines TRBV6-6 with TRBJ2-1, with TRBD2 matching over 11 bases. The V and J ends lost 6 bases and 3 bases, in that order; junction bases with no gene match: 4. In germline, CDR1 is MNHNY, CDR2 SVGAGI (reference sequence). The CDR3 is 15 residues long. Written as DNA, the CDR3 is TGTGCCAGCAGGCTAGCGGGGGGAGACTACAATGAGCAGTTCTTC. Protein: CASRLAGGDYNEQFF.

This chain connects TRBV7-6 to TRBJ1-4; the D is unclear. Deletions cut 5 bases from V and 8 bases from J, with 15 bases between. Germline CDR1 reads SGHVS; CDR2 reads FNYEAQ. The CDR3 contains 14 residues. Here the CDR3 reads CASSLRVQGEKLFF. CDR3 DNA sequence: TGTGCCAGCAGCCTCCGGGTACAAGGAGAAAAACTGTTTTTT. Based on the CDR3 plus reference TRBV7-6 and TRBJ1-4, the full variable domain is GAGVSQSPRYKVTKRGQDVALRCDPISGHVSLYWYRQALGQGPEFLTYFNYEAQQDKSGLPNDRFSAERPEGSISTLTIQRTEQRDSAMYRCASSLRVQGEKLFFGSGTQLSVL.

CDR3 in DNA: TGTGCCAGCAGCGGACAGTTGACACCCCTCCACTTT. It yields the protein CASSGQLTPLHF. The chain uses TRBV6-5 and TRBJ1-6; maybe TRBD1 (6 bases). The CDR3 length is 12 residues. Trimming cost V 6 bases and J 11 bases, with 11 bases left between them. From germline, CDR1 is MNHEY and CDR2 SVGAGI.

The rearrangement uses TRBV19 and TRBJ1-2, with TRBD1 matching over 7 bases. The CDR3 covers 14 residues. J was trimmed by 2 bases and V by 3 bases; bases with no gene match: 3. The germline V gene encodes CDR1 LNHDA and CDR2 SQIVND (reference sequence). The CDR3: CASSMGDRNYGYTF. The CDR3 bases are TGTGCCAGTAGTATGGGGGACAGAAACTATGGCTACACCTTC. The full variable domain, rest sourced from reference TRBV19 and TRBJ1-2, is DGGITQSPKYLFRKEGQNVTLSCEQNLNHDAMYWYRQDPGQGLRLIYYSQIVNDFQKGDIAEGYSVSREKKESFPLTVTSAQKNPTAFYLCASSMGDRNYGYTFGSGTRLTVV.

This clone appeared a single time. J is TRBJ1-5 and V is TRBV30, with a possible D match to TRBD1 (5 bases). This CDR3 contains 13 residues. Germline V CDR1 and CDR2: GTSNPN, SVGIG (reference sequence). Trimming stripped 4 bases from V and 5 bases from J, with 12 bases between. CDR3 coding DNA: TGTGCCTGGACGAGGGGAGGGGATCAGCCCCAGCATTTT. It translates to CAWTRGGDQPQHF. The full variable domain, with the rest looked up from reference TRBV30 and TRBJ1-5, is SQTIHQWPATLVQPVGSPLSLECTVEGTSNPNLYWYRQAAGRGLQLLFYSVGIGQISSEVPQNLSASRPQDRQFILSSKKLLLSDSGFYLCAWTRGGDQPQHFGDGTRLSIL.

The sample holds one count of this clone. The V and J genes are TRBV19 and TRBJ1-5; TRBD1 matches at 9 bases. Germline values: CDR1 LNHDA, CDR2 SQIVND (reference sequence). This CDR3 comprises 15 residues. Trimming cost V 5 bases and J 5 bases; bases outside gene matches: 7. CDR3 sequence: CASSLGQGRYQPQHF. The CDR3 region has the DNA TGTGCCAGTAGTCTCGGACAGGGGCGGTATCAGCCCCAGCATTTT.

V and J are TRBV29-1 and TRBJ1-1, with a tentative D call TRBD1 (6 bases). The CDR3 length is 11 residues. Germline V gene sequence: CDR1 SQVTM, CDR2 ANQGSEA. The V end lost 2 bases, the J end lost 5 bases, and 6 bases lay between the germline ends. The CDR3 DNA follows: TGCAGCGTTGAAACAGGGACTGAAGCTTTCTTT. This encodes CSVETGTEAFF.

The chain has TRBV7-9 and TRBJ1-2, with D possibly matching TRBD1 (6 bases). The CDR3 consists of 14 residues. Germline V lookup: CDR1 SEHNR, CDR2 FQNEAQ (reference sequence). V dropped 5 bases and J dropped 6 bases, with 16 bases sitting between them. Here the CDR3 reads CASSQGWGGHGYTF. In DNA form, the CDR3 reads TGTGCCAGCAGCCAGGGATGGGGGGGGCATGGCTACACCTTC. Complete variable domain (other parts from reference TRBV7-9 and TRBJ1-2): DTGVSQNPRHKITKRGQNVTFRCDPISEHNRLYWYRQTLGQGPEFLTYFQNEAQLEKSRLLSDRFSAERPKGSFSTLEIQRTEQGDSAMYLCASSQGWGGHGYTFGSGTRLTVV.

This chain links TRBV2 with TRBJ2-7; the D gene is possibly TRBD1 (6 bases). The CDR3 sequence is 12 residues long. Between the trimmed V and J ends, which lost 8 bases and 3 bases, there was a span of 11 bases. Germline assignment: CDR1 SNHLY and CDR2 FYNNEI. CDR3 in DNA: TGTGCCAGCCAGGGACACCTCTACGAGCAGTACTTC. Its translation: CASQGHLYEQYF.

V gene TRBV9 combines with J gene TRBJ2-5, with 8 bases that match TRBD2. Trimming at V came to 3 bases and at J to 5 bases, leaving 9 bases not matched to a gene. The V gene's germline CDR1 is SGDLS and CDR2 YYNGEE. The CDR3 has 15 residues. Here the CDR3 reads CASSALAGNLETQYF. The CDR3 coding sequence is TGTGCCAGCAGCGCATTAGCGGGAAATCTGGAGACCCAGTACTTC.

In its sample, this clone was seen once. The rearrangement joins TRBV18 to TRBJ2-5; perhaps TRBD2 as D (6 bases). The V end was cut by 0 bases, the J end by 4 bases, with 6 bases between. Germline V gives CDR1 KGHSH, CDR2 LQKENI. The CDR3 consists of 13 residues. In DNA, the CDR3 is TGTGCCAGCTCACCACCGGGAGGAGAGACCCAGTACTTC. This sequence encodes CASSPPGGETQYF.

The chain employs TRBV30 and TRBJ2-5; 9 bases line up with TRBD2. The DNA matches TRBJ2-7 better at its end, which makes the J call doubtful. This CDR3 spans 17 amino acids. Germline CDR1 reads GTSNPN; CDR2 reads SVGIG (reference sequence). In nucleotides, the CDR3 is TGTGCCTGGAGTGTACCGGAGCGGGGGGCTGACTCCTACGAGCAGTACTTC. Protein sequence: CAWSVPERGADSYEQYF.

The chain joins TRBV30 to TRBJ1-6; 10 bases agree with TRBD1. Germline V CDR1 and CDR2: GTSNPN, SVGIG (reference sequence). This CDR3 comprises 16 residues. J gave up 4 bases and V 3 bases, and 6 bases lay outside the gene matches. CDR3 nucleotides: TGTGCCTGGAGGCTCTCGGACAGGGGGTATAATTCACCCCTCCACTTT. It codes for CAWRLSDRGYNSPLHF.

The V and J genes are TRBV7-3 and TRBJ1-5; D is ambiguous. CDR3 length: 14 residues. Germline CDR1 SGHTA, CDR2 FQGTGA. V was cut by 2 bases and J by 4 bases, with 9 bases left in between. CDR3 DNA sequence: TGTGCCAGCAGCTTACTAGATCGAAATCAGCCCCAGCATTTT. It specifies CASSLLDRNQPQHF.

This chain links TRBV25-1 with TRBJ2-2; 7 bases align to TRBD1. CDR1 is MGHDK, CDR2 SYGVNS, per germline. The CDR3 runs 16 residues. The V segment lost 3 bases and the J segment 4 bases; nucleotides outside the gene matches: 8. In nucleotides, the CDR3 is TGTGCCAGCAGTGATCCGACAGGGAGAGGCACCGGGGAGCTGTTTTTT. Amino acids: CASSDPTGRGTGELFF.

The gene calls are TRBV7-2 and TRBJ1-2; maybe TRBD1 (5 bases). Per the germline V gene, CDR1 is SGHTA and CDR2 is FQGNSA. This CDR3 has 15 residues. V lost 0 bases, J lost 5 bases, and 13 bases lay in between. The CDR3 nucleotides are TGTGCCAGCAGCTTAGCGGCGCAGGGCTGGTATGGCTACACCTTC. Protein: CASSLAAQGWYGYTF.

The chain combines TRBV5-5 with TRBJ1-1; 8 positions match TRBD1. V was pared by 5 bases and J by 1 base, with 4 bases of the junction left unmatched. Germline lookup yields CDR1 SGHKS and CDR2 YYEKEE (reference sequence). CDR3 size: 14 residues. The CDR3 protein is CASRPGQGNTEAFF. The CDR3 DNA is TGTGCCAGCAGACCTGGACAGGGGAACACTGAAGCTTTCTTT.

The chain couples TRBV19 to TRBJ2-3, with TRBD2 matching 7 bases. The CDR3 has 16 residues. Trimming cost V 3 bases and J 2 bases; bases outside gene matches: 8. Germline values: CDR1 LNHDA, CDR2 SQIVND (reference sequence). The CDR3 spells CASSIKASGFTDTQYF. In DNA form, the CDR3 reads TGTGCCAGTAGTATTAAGGCTAGCGGATTCACAGATACGCAGTATTTT.

The chain combines TRBV21-1 with TRBJ2-2; the listed D gene, TRBD2, was not tested against the DNA. TRBV21-1 is designated a pseudogene. The CDR3 spans 16 residues. DNA for the CDR3: TGTGCCAGCAGCAAAGGAGAGGGAGTGCACACCGGGGAGCTGTTTTTT. It specifies CASSKGEGVHTGELFF.

This clone was seen only once. The rearrangement joins TRBV7-9 to TRBJ2-5; D could derive from TRBD1 or TRBD2 (5 bases each). With the DNA end fitting TRBJ2-7 better, the J assignment may be wrong. Germline V lookup: CDR1 SEHNR, CDR2 FQNEAQ (reference sequence). The CDR3 contains 14 residues. The CDR3: CASSLEGPSYEQYF. The DNA for the CDR3 is TGTGCCAGCAGCCTAGAGGGGCCGTCCTACGAGCAGTACTTC.

The chain couples TRBV6-1 to TRBJ2-5; no reliable D call. There are 13 residues in the CDR3. V was clipped by 8 bases and J by 2 bases, with 12 bases between them. Germline V gene sequence: CDR1 MNHNS, CDR2 SASEGT. As DNA, the CDR3 is TGTGCCAGCGGATTCGGCAGGCAAGAGACCCAGTACTTC. It codes for CASGFGRQETQYF.

The gene calls are TRBV5-1 and TRBJ2-5; 10 nucleotides match TRBD2. CDR3 length: 15 residues. Germline CDR1 is SGHRS and CDR2 is YFSETQ. J lost 4 bases, V lost 0 bases, and 3 bases had no gene match. The CDR3 protein is CASSLAPSGGETQYF. In nucleotides, the CDR3 is TGCGCCAGCAGCTTGGCTCCTAGCGGGGGAGAGACCCAGTACTTC. Together with reference TRBV5-1 and TRBJ2-5, the CDR3 gives the full variable domain: KAGVTQTPRYLIKTRGQQVTLSCSPISGHRSVSWYQQTPGQGLQFLFEYFSETQRNKGNFPGRFSGRQFSNSRSEMNVSTLELGDSALYLCASSLAPSGGETQYFGPGTRLLVL.

This clone came up once. V is TRBV15 and J is TRBJ2-1, with TRBD1 as a possible D gene (5 bases). Germline V lookup: CDR1 LNHNV, CDR2 YYDKDF (reference sequence). The CDR3 is 14 residues long. Trimming cost V 1 base and J 6 bases, with 10 bases left between them. The CDR3: CATSRVKGPNEQFF. The CDR3 DNA follows: TGTGCCACCAGCAGAGTAAAGGGGCCCAATGAGCAGTTCTTC.

This clone was observed a single time. The chain recombines TRBV7-9 with TRBJ1-2; no reliable D call. Trimming shortened V by 5 bases and J by 5 bases, and 12 bases separated the two germline ends. The length of the CDR3 is 13 residues. In germline, CDR1 is SEHNR, CDR2 FQNEAQ (reference sequence). CDR3 residues: CASSPRREYGYTF. CDR3 DNA sequence: TGTGCCAGCAGCCCCCGACGGGAGTATGGCTACACCTTC.

The CDR3 sequence is CASSQGGGRGNNEQFF. The CDR3 DNA follows: TGCGCCAGCAGCCAAGGGGGGGGGCGGGGAAACAATGAGCAGTTCTTC. The chain employs TRBV4-3 and TRBJ2-1; D might be TRBD2 (7 bases). V shed 1 base and J shed 5 bases, with 15 bases lying between them. CDR1 and CDR2 (germline): LGHNA, YSLEER. CDR3 length: 16 residues.

The chain employs TRBV18 and TRBJ1-5; possibly TRBD1 for D (5 bases). The V end lost 1 base, the J end lost 7 bases, and 11 bases lay between the germline ends. The CDR3 has 14 amino acids. The germline V gene has CDR1 KGHSH and CDR2 LQKENI. The CDR3 DNA is TGTGCCAGCTCACCACAAAAGGGGTCCCAGCCCCAGCATTTT. It is translated as CASSPQKGSQPQHF.

In its sample, this clone was seen once. V usage is TRBV9 and J usage is TRBJ2-3; D is perhaps TRBD1 (6 bases). The CDR3 loop spans 16 amino acids. Between the trimmed V and J ends, which lost 2 bases and 2 bases, there was a span of 15 bases. The germline V gene has CDR1 SGDLS and CDR2 YYNGEE. CDR3: CASSVVGQGNTDTQYF. CDR3 nucleotide sequence: TGTGCCAGCAGCGTTGTCGGCCAGGGGAACACAGATACGCAGTATTTT.